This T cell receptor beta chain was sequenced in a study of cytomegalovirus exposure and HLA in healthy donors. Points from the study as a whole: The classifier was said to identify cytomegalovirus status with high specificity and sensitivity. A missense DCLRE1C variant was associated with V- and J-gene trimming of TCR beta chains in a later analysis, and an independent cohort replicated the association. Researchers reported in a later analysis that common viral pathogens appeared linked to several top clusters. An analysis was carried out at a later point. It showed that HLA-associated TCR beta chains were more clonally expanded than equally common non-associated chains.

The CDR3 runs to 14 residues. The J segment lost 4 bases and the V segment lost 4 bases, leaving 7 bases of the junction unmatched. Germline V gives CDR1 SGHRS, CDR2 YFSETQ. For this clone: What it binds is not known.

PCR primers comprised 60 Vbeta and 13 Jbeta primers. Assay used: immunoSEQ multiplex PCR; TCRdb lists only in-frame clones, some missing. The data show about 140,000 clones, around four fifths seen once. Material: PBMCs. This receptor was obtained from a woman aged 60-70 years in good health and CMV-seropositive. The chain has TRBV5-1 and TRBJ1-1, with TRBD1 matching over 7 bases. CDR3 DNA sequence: TGCGCCAGCAGCGTACAGGGGTCGGGCACTGAAGCTTTCTTT. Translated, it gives CASSVQGSGTEAFF.